This T cell receptor beta chain was documented in a study of T-cell reconstitution after alpha-beta-depleted transplantation in children. General study points: About two months after transplant, alpha-beta T cells reportedly came from several hundred expanded graft clones. Surviving recipient T cells and thymic progenitors accounted for the high day-60 TCRbeta diversity observed in some patients. T-cell numbers and diversity one year post-transplant derived largely from freshly generated T cells.

Germline V CDR1 and CDR2: SGHVS, FQNEAQ. The CDR3 covers 17 residues. The V and J ends lost 5 bases and 0 bases respectively, with 17 bases between them. Unique molecular identifiers were used to barcode this TCRbeta library. Via MiXCR, TCRdb re-called the PCR reads, giving one row per CDR3 protein. Altogether approximately 400,000 distinct CDR3 sequences are present, around 15% being singletons, with the ten largest covering 25% to 30%. As regards this clonotype: Its antigen is not known.

Sample: PBMCs, mostly from graft donor cells, taken 360 days after TCRalphabeta/CD19-depleted stem cell transplant. The chain carries TRBV7-8 and TRBJ2-1; D ambiguous. The sequence came from a boy younger than two who had a stem cell transplant for Wiskott-Aldrich syndrome, so the T cells may come from the graft donor. In DNA form, the CDR3 reads TGTGCCAGCAGCCCCGCCTTAAGCCGCCCCTCCTACAATGAGCAGTTCTTC. It specifies CASSPALSRPSYNEQFF.